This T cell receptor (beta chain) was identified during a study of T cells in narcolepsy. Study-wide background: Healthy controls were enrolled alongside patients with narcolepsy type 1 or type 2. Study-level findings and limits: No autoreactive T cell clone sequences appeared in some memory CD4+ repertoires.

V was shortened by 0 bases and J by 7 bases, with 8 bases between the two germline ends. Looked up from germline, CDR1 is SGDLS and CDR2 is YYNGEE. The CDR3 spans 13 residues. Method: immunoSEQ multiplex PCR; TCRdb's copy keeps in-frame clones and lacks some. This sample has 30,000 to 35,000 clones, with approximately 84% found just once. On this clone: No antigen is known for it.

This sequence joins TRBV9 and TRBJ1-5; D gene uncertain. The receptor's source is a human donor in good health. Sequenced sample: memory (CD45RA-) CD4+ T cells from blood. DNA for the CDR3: TGTGCCAGCAGCGTAGACCCCACCCAGCCCCAGCATTTT. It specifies CASSVDPTQPQHF.